Following are 28 T cell receptor beta chains from one sample sequenced in a study of PD-1 blockade in classical Hodgkin lymphoma. The table came from immunoSEQ multiplex PCR; TCRdb's copy has only in-frame clones and leaves some out. The table shows about 3,000 clones, with roughly 60% occurring only once. Each patient experienced a relapse that followed autologous stem cell transplantation, and brentuximab vedotin exposure varied. Magnetic negative selection, applied to thawed PBMCs, was used to isolate the CD8+ T cells. The sequencing used CD8+ T cells from blood, collected at baseline. These receptors all come from a human donor with classical Hodgkin lymphoma.

The J gene is TRBJ2-3, the V gene TRBV15; 11 positions match TRBD2. The CDR3 totals 19 residues. In germline, CDR1 is LNHNV, CDR2 YYDKDF (reference sequence). The junction had 9 bases not matched to a gene; V was cut back by 0 bases and J by 1 base. The DNA for the CDR3 is TGTGCCACCAGCAGAGATAGCCTAGCGGGAGGTGTGGGCACAGATACGCAGTATTTT. Translated, it gives CATSRDSLAGGVGTDTQYF.

The CDR3 sequence: CASSFQGGNYYGYTF. The CDR3 DNA reads TGTGCCAGCAGCTTCCAGGGAGGGAACTACTATGGCTACACCTTC. J is TRBJ1-2 and V is TRBV5-6, with D maybe TRBD1 (5 bases). In germline, CDR1 is SGHDT, CDR2 YYEEEE. CDR3 size: 15 residues. Trimming took off 2 bases at V and 3 bases at J, with 14 bases between the two ends.

V usage is TRBV6-1 and J usage is TRBJ2-1; 7 bases are shared with TRBD2. This CDR3 has 16 residues. The junction had 7 bases not matched to a gene; V was cut back by 2 bases and J by 3 bases. Germline assignment: CDR1 MNHNS and CDR2 SASEGT. The CDR3 region is CASSEIPAGIYNEQFF. The CDR3 nucleotides are TGTGCCAGCAGTGAAATTCCAGCGGGGATCTACAATGAGCAGTTCTTC.

CDR3 nucleotide sequence: TGTGCCAGCAGCTTAGGGACGGGGAATAATTCACCCCTCCACTTT. Residues: CASSLGTGNNSPLHF. This chain uses TRBV7-9 with TRBJ1-6; no definite D call. CDR1 SEHNR and CDR2 FQNEAQ come from the germline V gene (reference sequence). The CDR3 is 15 residues long. V was clipped by 1 base and J by 5 bases, with 9 bases between them.

This clone is large within its sample. The rearrangement uses TRBV30 and TRBJ1-1; a possible D gene is TRBD1 (6 bases). The V and J ends lost 4 bases and 1 base respectively, with 19 bases between them. The length of the CDR3 is 16 residues. Per germline, CDR1 GTSNPN and CDR2 SVGIG (reference sequence). The CDR3 DNA is TGTGCCTGGAATTGGCCGCCGGGACAATGGAACACTGAAGCTTTCTTT. Translating gives CAWNWPPGQWNTEAFF.

The chain's CDR3 is CASSSWDSAYEQYF. CDR3 DNA sequence: TGTGCCAGCAGCTCCTGGGACAGCGCCTACGAGCAGTACTTC. The chain carries TRBV13 and TRBJ2-7, with 7 bases fitting TRBD1. Looked up from germline, CDR1 is PRHDT and CDR2 is FYEKMQ (reference sequence). V was pared by 4 bases and J by 2 bases, with 5 bases of the junction left unmatched. The CDR3 length is 14 residues.

The J gene is TRBJ2-1, the V gene TRBV15, with D perhaps given as TRBD1 or TRBD2 (6 bases each). This CDR3 is 14 amino acids long. Germline assignment: CDR1 LNHNV and CDR2 YYDKDF (reference sequence). V lost 1 base to trimming and J lost 7 bases, with 11 bases between them. The CDR3 DNA follows: TGTGCCACCAGCAGAGCGGAGGGGGAGAATGAGCAGTTCTTC. Amino acids: CATSRAEGENEQFF.

This rearrangement joins TRBV28 to TRBJ2-3, with D possibly called TRBD1 or TRBD2 (5 bases each). Germline assignment: CDR1 MDHEN and CDR2 SYDVKM. Between the trimmed V and J ends, which lost 8 bases and 1 base, there was a span of 13 bases. The CDR3 consists of 14 residues. CDR3 sequence: CASGDQSGTDTQYF. In nucleotides, the CDR3 is TGTGCCAGCGGGGACCAGTCGGGCACAGATACGCAGTATTTT.

A single count supports this clone. The gene calls are TRBV4-1 and TRBJ2-1; D uncertain. Trimming pared 0 bases from V and 0 bases from J, leaving 12 bases between. This CDR3 is built from 17 residues. CDR1 MGHRA and CDR2 YSYEKL come from the germline V gene. CDR3 bases: TGCGCCAGCAGCCAAGACCCCTTGCCCCTCTCCTACAATGAGCAGTTCTTC. Translation: CASSQDPLPLSYNEQFF.

This rearrangement joins TRBV12-2 to TRBJ2-6. TRBV12-2 is reported as a pseudogene. The CDR3 contains 18 residues. The DNA of the CDR3 is TGTGCAAGTCGCCGACGCAGCTCCACACAAAGTCGGGCCAACGTCCTGACTTTC. Translated: CASRRRSSTQSRANVLTF.

The J gene is TRBJ1-2, the V gene TRBV6-6; D remains ambiguous. Germline V CDR1 and CDR2: MNHNY, SVGAGI (reference sequence). Trimming removed 9 bases from V and 3 bases from J, with 8 bases in between. The CDR3 totals 11 residues. In DNA form, the CDR3 reads TGTGCCAGTACGAGAGACTATGGCTACACCTTC. Amino acid sequence: CASTRDYGYTF.

This sequence joins TRBV6-1 and TRBJ2-7; possibly TRBD1 for D (6 bases). The germline V and J ends were trimmed by 4 bases and 3 bases, with 13 bases remaining between them. The CDR3 totals 14 residues. Germline CDR1 and CDR2: MNHNS and SASEGT. As DNA, the CDR3 is TGTGCCAGCAGTGCCTCAGGACAGTTCTACGAGCAGTACTTC. The encoded protein is CASSASGQFYEQYF.

This chain links TRBV18 with TRBJ2-7; 9 positions match TRBD2. The CDR3 spans 15 residues. Germline lookup yields CDR1 KGHSH and CDR2 LQKENI. With 6 bases clipped from V and 4 bases from J, the junction kept 10 bases outside the gene matches. Here the CDR3 DNA reads TGTGCCAGCTCTCCGGAAGGGACTAGCTGGTACGAGCAGTACTTC. Translating it yields CASSPEGTSWYEQYF.

This clone was observed a few times. The chain recombines TRBV7-9 with TRBJ2-5; TRBD2 matches 9 bases. V was clipped by 2 bases and J by 5 bases; unmatched bases: 3. There are 14 residues in the CDR3. From germline, CDR1 is SEHNR and CDR2 FQNEAQ (reference sequence). In DNA, the CDR3 is TGTGCCAGCAGCTTATCTAGCGGGATGGAGACCCAGTACTTC. This translates into CASSLSSGMETQYF.

This sequence joins TRBV4-1 and TRBJ2-3; 8 bases are shared with TRBD1. The CDR3 has 16 residues. CDR1 is MGHRA and CDR2 is YSYEKL in the germline V gene. Trimming cost V 2 bases and J 2 bases; bases outside gene matches: 6. The CDR3 region has the DNA TGCGCCAGCAGCCAAACGACAGGGGCGGACACAGATACGCAGTATTTT. Translated: CASSQTTGADTDTQYF.

The chain has TRBV7-6 and TRBJ1-5, with D unresolved. Per germline, CDR1 SGHVS and CDR2 FNYEAQ. This CDR3 has 16 amino acids. Deletions cut 1 base from V and 0 bases from J, with 10 bases between. The CDR3 is CASSLEGQSSNQPQHF. The CDR3 bases are TGTGCCAGCAGCTTAGAAGGGCAGAGTAGCAATCAGCCCCAGCATTTT.

The chain carries TRBV5-6 and TRBJ1-1; D call uncertain. CDR3 length equals 12 residues. Germline CDR1 and CDR2: SGHDT and YYEEEE. With 2 bases removed from V and 5 bases from J, the gap between germline ends came to 7 bases. DNA for the CDR3: TGTGCCAGCAGCTTCACAGTTACTGAAGCTTTCTTT. It codes for CASSFTVTEAFF.

The table lists this clone with a few counts. The genes are TRBV19 and TRBJ1-1, with D possibly matching TRBD1 (5 bases). The CDR3 is made up of 13 amino acids. Germline V lookup: CDR1 LNHDA, CDR2 SQIVND (reference sequence). The V end was cut by 5 bases, the J end by 1 base, with 8 bases between. In DNA form, the CDR3 reads TGTGCCAGTAGTGCGACAGAGAACACTGAAGCTTTCTTT. Protein: CASSATENTEAFF.

The rearrangement links TRBV15 to TRBJ1-1; 8 bases align to TRBD1. The germline CDR1 and CDR2 sequences are LNHNV and YYDKDF (reference sequence). Trimming took 0 bases from V and 5 from J; bases not matched to a gene: 11. The CDR3 is 17 amino acids. CDR3 nucleotides: TGTGCCACCAGCAGAGAGTCCGACTCAGGGGGCTGGACTGAAGCTTTCTTT. Translation: CATSRESDSGGWTEAFF. The full variable domain, in which reference TRBV15 and TRBJ1-1 provide the parts outside the CDR3, is DAMVIQNPRYQVTQFGKPVTLSCSQTLNHNVMYWYQQKSSQAPKLLFHYYDKDFNNEADTPDNFQSRRPNTSFCFLDIRSPGLGDTAMYLCATSRESDSGGWTEAFFGQGTRLTVV.

A word on this clone: This same CDR3 is encoded by further DNA sequences in the sample. This chain uses TRBV5-4 with TRBJ1-5; tentative D call: TRBD1 (5 bases). There are 16 residues in the CDR3. Per the germline V gene, CDR1 is SGHNT and CDR2 is YYREEE (reference sequence). V was clipped by 0 bases and J by 0 bases, with 10 bases between them. The CDR3 region has the DNA TGTGCCAGCAGCTTGGGACAGTCGTATAGCAATCAGCCCCAGCATTTT. Protein product: CASSLGQSYSNQPQHF.

This clone appeared a few times. The chain combines TRBV5-1 with TRBJ2-3; 10 nucleotides agree with TRBD2. Germline V gene sequence: CDR1 SGHRS, CDR2 YFSETQ. With 3 bases clipped from V and 5 bases from J, the junction kept 9 bases outside the gene matches. This CDR3 region has 16 residues. CDR3 nucleotide sequence: TGCGCCAGCAGCTCGGATCTAGCGGGAGATGGAGATACGCAGTATTTT. As protein: CASSSDLAGDGDTQYF. Full variable domain (missing parts from reference TRBV5-1 and TRBJ2-3): KAGVTQTPRYLIKTRGQQVTLSCSPISGHRSVSWYQQTPGQGLQFLFEYFSETQRNKGNFPGRFSGRQFSNSRSEMNVSTLELGDSALYLCASSSDLAGDGDTQYFGPGTRLTVL.

V gene TRBV5-6 combines with J gene TRBJ2-3; the D gene is possibly TRBD1 (6 bases). Trimming left V 3 bases short and J 2 bases short, with 16 bases between. The CDR3 has 16 amino acids. CDR1 and CDR2 from the germline V gene are SGHDT and YYEEEE. The CDR3 loop reads CASSSTGFEDTDTQYF. CDR3 nucleotides: TGTGCCAGCAGCTCAACAGGGTTCGAAGACACAGATACGCAGTATTTT.

This clone is deemed hyperexpanded. The chain joins TRBV20-1 to TRBJ1-1; D call uncertain. The CDR3 runs 11 residues. V was cut by 3 bases and J by 5 bases, with 7 bases left in between. Germline assignment: CDR1 DFQATT and CDR2 SNEGSKA (reference sequence). The DNA for the CDR3 is TGCAGTGCTAGCCGGGGTACTGAAGCTTTCTTT. Protein sequence: CSASRGTEAFF.

The chain combines TRBV6-4 with TRBJ1-1; 7 nucleotides align to TRBD1. This CDR3 is built from 14 residues. Germline-derived CDR1 and CDR2 are MRHNA and SNTAGT. The junction had 9 bases not matched to a gene; V was cut back by 6 bases and J by 5 bases. Here the CDR3 DNA reads TGTGCCAGCAGACCCCGGGACAGTTATACTGAAGCTTTCTTT. It codes for CASRPRDSYTEAFF.

The chain has TRBV6-5 and TRBJ1-2, with D uncertain. The germline gives CDR1 MNHEY, CDR2 SVGAGI. Trimming stripped 2 bases from V and 7 bases from J, with 14 bases between. The CDR3 has 14 amino acids. The CDR3 sequence: CASSYGLKGSGYTF. CDR3 DNA: TGTGCCAGCAGTTACGGACTCAAGGGCTCTGGCTACACCTTC.

The genes are TRBV20-1 and TRBJ1-1, with D unclear. CDR1 is DFQATT, CDR2 SNEGSKA, per germline (reference sequence). This CDR3 spans 10 amino acids. V shed 3 bases and J shed 7 bases, with 6 bases lying between them. The CDR3 sequence is CSASSVEAFF. The CDR3 DNA is TGCAGTGCTAGTTCAGTTGAAGCTTTCTTT.

V is TRBV7-9 and J is TRBJ2-1; D possibly corresponds to TRBD1 (5 bases). CDR3 length: 15 residues. V lost 5 bases, J lost 4 bases, and 15 bases lay in between. CDR1 and CDR2 from the germline V gene are SEHNR and FQNEAQ (reference sequence). CDR3 sequence reads: CASSLLRVTYNEQFF. CDR3 DNA: TGTGCCAGCAGCCTACTCAGGGTGACTTACAATGAGCAGTTCTTC.

In this sample, this clone is hyperexpanded. The chain is built from TRBV6-5 and TRBJ1-2, with 7 bases identical to TRBD1. Germline-derived CDR1 and CDR2 are MNHEY and SVGAGI. This CDR3 has 15 residues. V trimming: 5 bases; J trimming: 3 bases; junction bases outside the gene matches: 9. The CDR3 region is CASSAQTGTHYGYTF. DNA for the CDR3: TGTGCCAGCAGTGCCCAGACAGGGACACACTATGGCTACACCTTC.